This TCR beta chain was sequenced for a study of cytomegalovirus exposure and HLA in healthy donors. Study outcomes and limitations: Reportedly, diagnosis of cytomegalovirus status by the classifier showed high specificity and sensitivity. Productive status was seen about 90% or about 30% of the time for most TCR beta V segments in an earlier analysis. Sequencing probably produced one cluster of sequence variants that were highly shared.

Note on this clone: Antigen: not known.

The junction had 6 bases not matched to a gene; V was cut back by 2 bases and J by 7 bases. The germline CDR1 and CDR2 sequences are SGHTA and FQGNSA. CDR3 length: 15 amino acids. This PCR relied on a set of 60 Vbeta primers and 13 Jbeta primers. The data were produced by immunoSEQ multiplex PCR, yet TCRdb's version contains in-frame clones alone and is incomplete. The sample lists approximately 110,000 clones, roughly 71% occurring once. Nominally healthy donors were sampled, though unrecorded immune exposures were likely. The source is a man between 40 and 49 years old in good health and CMV-seropositive. This rearrangement joins TRBV7-2 to TRBJ1-1; TRBD1 aligns across 11 bases. Source material: PBMCs. CDR3 region: CASSLPGQGANEAFF. As DNA, the CDR3 is TGTGCCAGCAGCTTACCTGGACAGGGGGCAAATGAAGCTTTCTTT.